Listed here are 16 T cell receptor beta chains from one sample, sequenced in a study of cytomegalovirus exposure and HLA in healthy donors. PCR used 60 Vbeta primers and 13 Jbeta primers. Libraries were prepared by immunoSEQ multiplex PCR; TCRdb keeps only in-frame clonotypes and omits some of them. The table for this sample gives under 70,000 clones. Sample: PBMCs. The receptor set was obtained from a female donor in good health and CMV-seropositive.

The V and J genes are TRBV27 and TRBJ2-1, with D maybe TRBD2 (7 bases). Germline CDR1 MNHEY, CDR2 SMNVEV (reference sequence). V lost 1 base, J lost 13 bases, and 23 bases lay in between. The CDR3 extends over 16 amino acids. The DNA of the CDR3 is TGTGCCAGCAGTTTATTGGGGGCTAGCGGATCCGTGGGCCAGTTCTTC. Encoded protein: CASSLLGASGSVGQFF.

J is TRBJ2-1 and V is TRBV5-8, with 8 nucleotides matching TRBD2. CDR3 size: 19 residues. V was clipped by 4 bases and J by 2 bases; unmatched bases: 17. CDR1 and CDR2 from the germline V gene are SGHTS and YDEGEE. CDR3 in amino acids: CASSRRVGAGVPPYNEQFF. The CDR3 DNA sequence: TGTGCCAGCAGCCGGCGTGTTGGAGCGGGAGTACCCCCCTACAATGAGCAGTTCTTC.

The V call is TRBV7-2, the J call TRBJ2-1; 7 bases match TRBD2. This CDR3 has 16 residues. V gave up 5 bases and J gave up 4 bases; unmatched junction bases: 11. Germline V gene sequence: CDR1 SGHTA, CDR2 FQGNSA. The CDR3 protein is CASSTSGTNLYNEQFF. CDR3 sequence (DNA): TGTGCCAGCAGCACGTCCGGGACTAACCTTTACAATGAGCAGTTCTTC.

The V call is TRBV11-2, the J call TRBJ2-7; D gene uncertain. Germline V gene lookup returns CDR1 SGHAT and CDR2 FQNNGV. This CDR3 is built from 15 residues. V lost 2 bases and J lost 6, with 17 bases in between. The DNA of the CDR3 is TGTGCCAGCAGCTTAACCTTCGGAGCACCACTCGAGCAGTACTTC. Translation: CASSLTFGAPLEQYF.

The chain couples TRBV9 to TRBJ1-3, with 7 bases lining up with TRBD1. This CDR3 comprises 17 residues. The germline V gene encodes CDR1 SGDLS and CDR2 YYNGEE. V was pared by 0 bases and J by 1 base, with 7 bases of the junction left unmatched. The CDR3 here is CASSVGGGGASGNTIYF. The CDR3 DNA is TGTGCCAGCAGCGTAGGCGGAGGGGGCGCATCTGGAAACACCATATATTTT. Drawing the rest from reference TRBV9 and TRBJ1-3, the complete variable domain is DSGVTQTPKHLITATGQRVTLRCSPRSGDLSVYWYQQSLDQGLQFLIQYYNGEERAKGNILERFSAQQFPDLHSELNLSSLELGDSALYFCASSVGGGGASGNTIYFGEGSWLTVV.

The chain is built from TRBV7-6 and TRBJ1-1; 7 bases match TRBD1. Germline V gene lookup returns CDR1 SGHVS and CDR2 FNYEAQ. Trimming removed 7 bases from V and 3 bases from J; junction bases left unmatched: 5. This CDR3 is 13 amino acids long. CDR3 nucleotide sequence: TGTGCCAGCAAGACAGGGCTCGACACTGAAGCTTTCTTT. It codes for CASKTGLDTEAFF.

The V call is TRBV4-2, the J call TRBJ2-1; D unclear. V gave up 1 base and J gave up 5 bases, with 3 bases separating them. The CDR3 runs to 12 residues. Germline V CDR1 and CDR2: LGHNA, YNFKEQ. CDR3 in amino acids: CASSQVDNEQFF. The CDR3 DNA reads as TGTGCCAGCAGCCAAGTCGACAATGAGCAGTTCTTC.

The chain has TRBV7-3 and TRBJ2-7; tentatively, D is TRBD2 (7 bases). The V end lost 0 bases, the J end lost 5 bases, and 14 bases lay between the germline ends. The CDR3 extends over 15 amino acids. Germline V CDR1 and CDR2: SGHTA, FQGTGA. The CDR3 is CASSLTPGEGNEQYF. For the CDR3, the DNA is TGTGCCAGCAGCTTAACGCCAGGGGAGGGGAACGAGCAGTACTTC.

The chain combines TRBV4-1 with TRBJ2-1; 8 nucleotides line up with TRBD2. Trimming removed 1 base from V and 7 bases from J; junction bases left unmatched: 15. The CDR3 is made up of 18 amino acids. Germline CDR1 is MGHRA and CDR2 is YSYEKL. The CDR3 protein is CASSQGSSEREYRNEQFF. CDR3 bases: TGCGCCAGCAGCCAAGGCTCCTCGGAGCGGGAGTATCGGAATGAGCAGTTCTTC.

The rearrangement links TRBV27 to TRBJ1-5, with a weak D call TRBD1 (6 bases). The CDR3 is 15 residues long. V shed 3 bases and J shed 6 bases, with 15 bases lying between them. Germline-derived CDR1 and CDR2 are MNHEY and SMNVEV (reference sequence). The CDR3 coding sequence is TGTGCCAGCAGTTTCTCCGGGACACCCGTTCAGCCCCAGCATTTT. The encoded protein is CASSFSGTPVQPQHF.

J is TRBJ2-5 and V is TRBV9; no definite D call. The CDR3 length is 13 residues. Between the trimmed V and J ends, which lost 2 bases and 2 bases, there was a span of 7 bases. In germline, CDR1 is SGDLS, CDR2 YYNGEE. The CDR3 loop is CASSVSSQETQYF. CDR3 bases: TGTGCCAGCAGCGTGTCTAGTCAAGAGACCCAGTACTTC.

The chain couples TRBV5-1 to TRBJ2-7; D possibly corresponds to TRBD1 (5 bases). V was pared by 4 bases and J by 2 bases, with 10 bases between. CDR3 length: 13 residues. CDR1 and CDR2 (germline): SGHRS, YFSETQ. The CDR3 nucleotides read TGCGCCAGCAGCGGGGCTGGAGCCTACGAGCAGTACTTC. This gives the protein CASSGAGAYEQYF.

V and J are TRBV30 and TRBJ1-3; D may be TRBD1 (6 bases). V lost 2 bases, J lost 2 bases, and 7 bases lay in between. The V gene's germline CDR1 is GTSNPN and CDR2 SVGIG (reference sequence). This CDR3 spans 13 amino acids. Written as DNA, the CDR3 is TGTGCCTGGAGTCCAGGGGCTGGAAACACCATATATTTT. Translating it yields CAWSPGAGNTIYF.

Turning to this clone: An end of the junction does not agree with germline; a read error may underlie this. CDR3 sequence: CSVEGGTERNTEAFF. The CDR3 DNA reads TGCAGCGTGGAAGGGGGGACAGAACGGAACACTGAAGCTTTCTTT. J is TRBJ1-1 and V is TRBV29-1, with 7 bases that match TRBD1. Germline CDR1 and CDR2: SQVTM and ANQGSEA. The CDR3 contains 15 residues.

DNA of the CDR3: TGTGCCAGCTCCTCGATAGCGGGAGATACGGGATACGAGCAGTACTTC. Encoded protein: CASSSIAGDTGYEQYF. This chain links TRBV18 with TRBJ2-7; TRBD2 aligns across 9 bases. CDR1 is KGHSH, CDR2 LQKENI, per germline. After removal of 6 bases from V and 4 bases from J, the junction contained 13 bases not matched to a gene. The CDR3 consists of 16 residues.

According to its frequency, this clone is medium-sized (0.01 to 0.1%). The V gene is TRBV7-2, the J gene TRBJ2-1; D unresolved. V was cut by 3 bases and J by 10 bases, with 10 bases left in between. The germline V gene has CDR1 SGHTA and CDR2 FQGNSA. The CDR3 is 12 residues long. CDR3 in amino acids: CASSFAGREQFF. The DNA for the CDR3 is TGTGCCAGCAGCTTCGCCGGTCGAGAGCAGTTCTTC. The complete variable domain, with remaining parts taken from reference TRBV7-2 and TRBJ2-1, reads GAGVSQSPSNKVTEKGKDVELRCDPISGHTALYWYRQSLGQGLEFLIYFQGNSAPDKSGLPSDRFSAERTGGSVSTLTIQRTQQEDSAVYLCASSFAGREQFFGPGTRLTVL.